The 7 T cell receptor beta chains listed next were all sequenced from one sample in a study of graft-versus-host responses after intestinal transplantation. No antigens are known for them. TCRdb's copy holds only in-frame clones and misses some; the assay was immunoSEQ multiplex PCR. The repertoire holds 50,000 to 80,000 clones, with more than 90% as singletons. The specimen comprised unstimulated CD8+ T cells sorted from spleen or lymph node cells, sampled before transplant. These receptors were taken from a human donor who was the organ donor for an intestinal transplant.

The chain is built from TRBV5-5 and TRBJ2-7, with D perhaps matching TRBD1 (6 bases). Trimming stripped 1 base from V and 5 bases from J, with 13 bases between. Germline V gene sequence: CDR1 SGHKS, CDR2 YYEKEE (reference sequence). The CDR3 extends over 14 amino acids. CDR3 in amino acids: CASSLPQAGDEQYF. CDR3 in DNA: TGTGCCAGCAGCTTGCCCCAGGCAGGGGACGAGCAGTACTTC.

This chain joins TRBV28 and TRBJ2-7; 14 bases line up with TRBD2. CDR3 length equals 18 residues. CDR1 and CDR2 from the germline V gene are MDHEN and SYDVKM. The J segment lost 5 bases and the V segment lost 5 bases, leaving 14 bases of the junction unmatched. In nucleotides, the CDR3 is TGTGCCAGCAGTCCTCCTCGCGGGACTAGCGGGAGCCGGCACGAGCAGTACTTC. It is translated as CASSPPRGTSGSRHEQYF.

The chain is built from TRBV21-1 and TRBJ2-3; TRBD1 reflects the table's D call only, with no check against the DNA. TRBV21-1 is marked as a pseudogene. CDR3 size: 18 residues. CDR3 sequence reads: CASSKWNRGTFITDTQYF. The CDR3 DNA reads TGTGCCAGCAGCAAATGGAACAGGGGGACCTTTATCACAGATACGCAGTATTTT.

This sequence joins TRBV4-3 and TRBJ1-2; 7 positions match TRBD1. The CDR3 contains 15 residues. V shed 1 base, J shed 8 bases, and the junction held 10 bases outside the gene matches. In germline, CDR1 is LGHNA, CDR2 YSLEER. The CDR3 sequence: CASSQGFGTEAGYTF. The CDR3 DNA is TGCGCCAGCAGCCAAGGATTCGGGACAGAAGCAGGCTACACCTTC.

J is TRBJ2-7 and V is TRBV19, with unresolved D. V lost 0 bases and J lost 7, with 10 bases in between. CDR1 is LNHDA and CDR2 is SQIVND in the germline V gene (reference sequence). There are 13 residues in the CDR3. CDR3 region: CASSIDPSKEQYF. Written as DNA, the CDR3 is TGTGCCAGTAGTATAGATCCGAGTAAAGAGCAGTACTTC.

This clone showed up just once. This sequence joins TRBV4-1 and TRBJ2-3; tentative D call: TRBD1 (5 bases). The CDR3 length is 15 residues. With 2 bases removed from V and 0 bases from J, the gap between germline ends came to 9 bases. Germline V lookup: CDR1 MGHRA, CDR2 YSYEKL. The CDR3 spells CASSQPGHSTDTQYF. The CDR3 DNA reads TGCGCCAGCAGCCAACCCGGACATAGCACAGATACGCAGTATTTT.

The CDR3 nucleotides read TGTGCCAGCTCCGGGACAGGGGGTTCCTATGGCTACACCTTC. It translates to CASSGTGGSYGYTF. The chain is built from TRBV28 and TRBJ1-2, with TRBD1 matching over 11 bases. The CDR3 extends over 14 amino acids. V lost 8 bases to trimming and J lost 4 bases; unmatched junction nucleotides: 6. Germline loops: CDR1 MDHEN, CDR2 SYDVKM.